This TCR beta chain was sequenced for a study of cytomegalovirus exposure and HLA in healthy donors. The study ran its PCR with 60 Vbeta and 13 Jbeta primers. Data came from immunoSEQ multiplex PCR; TCRdb stores just in-frame clones and leaves some out. Of tens of thousands of clones listed, just over 75% are singletons. Germline CDR1 SGHAT, CDR2 FQNNGV. This CDR3 spans 14 amino acids. The trim removed 3 bases at V and 5 bases at J, leaving 2 bases unmatched. This chain joins TRBV11-2 and TRBJ2-5; 11 bases agree with TRBD1. The sequence came from a man aged 45-65 years in good health and CMV-seropositive. Sequences were obtained from PBMCs. CDR3 in DNA: TGTGCCAGCAGCTTGGACAGGGGGCGGGAGACCCAGTACTTC. It specifies CASSLDRGRETQYF.